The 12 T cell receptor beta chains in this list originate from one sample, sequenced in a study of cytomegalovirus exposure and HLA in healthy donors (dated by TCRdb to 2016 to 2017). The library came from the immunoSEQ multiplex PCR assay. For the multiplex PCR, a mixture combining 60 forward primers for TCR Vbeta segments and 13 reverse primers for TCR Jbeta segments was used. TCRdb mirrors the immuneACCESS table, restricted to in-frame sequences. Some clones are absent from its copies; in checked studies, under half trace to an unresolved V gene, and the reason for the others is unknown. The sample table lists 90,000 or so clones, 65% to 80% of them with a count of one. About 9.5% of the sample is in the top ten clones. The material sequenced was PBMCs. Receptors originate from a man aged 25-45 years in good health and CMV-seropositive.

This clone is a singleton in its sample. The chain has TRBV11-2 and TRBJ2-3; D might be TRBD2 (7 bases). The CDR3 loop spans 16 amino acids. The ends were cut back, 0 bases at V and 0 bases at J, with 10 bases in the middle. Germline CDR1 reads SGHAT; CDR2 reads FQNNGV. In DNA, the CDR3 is TGTGCCAGCAGCTTAGAGGGGGGGGGCAGCACAGATACGCAGTATTTT. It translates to CASSLEGGGSTDTQYF.

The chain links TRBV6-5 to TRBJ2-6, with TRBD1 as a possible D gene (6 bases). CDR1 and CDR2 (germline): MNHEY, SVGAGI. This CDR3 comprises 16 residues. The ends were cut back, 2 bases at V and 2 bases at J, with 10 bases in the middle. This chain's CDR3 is CASSYKHRAGANVLTF. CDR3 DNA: TGTGCCAGCAGTTACAAACACAGGGCTGGGGCCAACGTCCTGACTTTC.

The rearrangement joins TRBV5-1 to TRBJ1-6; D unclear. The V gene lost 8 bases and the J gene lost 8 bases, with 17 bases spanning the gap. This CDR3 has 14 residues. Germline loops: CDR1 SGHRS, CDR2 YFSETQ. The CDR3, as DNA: TGCGCCAGTGGAGACGAGAAAAAGCATTCACCCCTCCACTTT. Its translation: CASGDEKKHSPLHF.

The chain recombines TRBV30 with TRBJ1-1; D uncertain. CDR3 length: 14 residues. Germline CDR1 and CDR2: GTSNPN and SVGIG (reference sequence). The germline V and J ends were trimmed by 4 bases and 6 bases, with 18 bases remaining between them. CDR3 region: CAWTPEPGLAEAFF. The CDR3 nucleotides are TGTGCCTGGACCCCCGAACCTGGACTGGCTGAAGCTTTCTTT.

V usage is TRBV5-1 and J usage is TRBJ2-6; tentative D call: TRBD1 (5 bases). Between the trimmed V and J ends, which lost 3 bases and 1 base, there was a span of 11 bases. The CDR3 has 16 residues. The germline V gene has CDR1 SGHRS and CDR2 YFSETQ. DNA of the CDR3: TGCGCCAGCAGCTCAAACCCAGGGTCTGGGGCCAACGTCCTGACTTTC. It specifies CASSSNPGSGANVLTF.

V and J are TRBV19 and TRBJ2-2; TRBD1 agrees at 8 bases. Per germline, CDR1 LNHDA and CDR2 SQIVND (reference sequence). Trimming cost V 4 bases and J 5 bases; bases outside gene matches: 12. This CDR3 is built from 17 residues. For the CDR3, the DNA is TGTGCCAGTAGTAAGCTACGGGGACAGGTATTGACCGGGGAGCTGTTTTTT. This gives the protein CASSKLRGQVLTGELFF.

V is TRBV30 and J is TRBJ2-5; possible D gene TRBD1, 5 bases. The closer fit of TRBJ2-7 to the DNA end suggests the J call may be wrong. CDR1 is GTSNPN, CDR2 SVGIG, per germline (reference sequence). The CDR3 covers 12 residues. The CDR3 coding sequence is TGTGCCGGGAACACCCAGGGATCCGAGCAGTACTTC. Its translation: CAGNTQGSEQYF.

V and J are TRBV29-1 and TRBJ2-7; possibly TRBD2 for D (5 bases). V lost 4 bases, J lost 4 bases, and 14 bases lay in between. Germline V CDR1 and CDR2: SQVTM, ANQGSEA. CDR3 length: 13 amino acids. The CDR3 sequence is CSVVPGGPYEQYF. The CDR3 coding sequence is TGCAGCGTTGTCCCCGGCGGGCCGTACGAGCAGTACTTC.

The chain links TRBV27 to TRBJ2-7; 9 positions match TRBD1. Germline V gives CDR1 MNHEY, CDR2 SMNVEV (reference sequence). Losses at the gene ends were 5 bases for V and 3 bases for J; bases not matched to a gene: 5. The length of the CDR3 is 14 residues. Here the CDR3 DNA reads TGTGCCAGCAGTCCTGGGACAGGGTTCTACGAGCAGTACTTC. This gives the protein CASSPGTGFYEQYF.

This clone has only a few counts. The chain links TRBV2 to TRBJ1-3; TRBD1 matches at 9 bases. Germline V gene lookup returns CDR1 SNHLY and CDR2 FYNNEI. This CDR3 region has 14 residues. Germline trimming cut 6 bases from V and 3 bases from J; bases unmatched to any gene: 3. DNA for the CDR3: TGTGCCAGCAGGGGGACAGGGATTGGAAACACCATATATTTT. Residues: CASRGTGIGNTIYF.

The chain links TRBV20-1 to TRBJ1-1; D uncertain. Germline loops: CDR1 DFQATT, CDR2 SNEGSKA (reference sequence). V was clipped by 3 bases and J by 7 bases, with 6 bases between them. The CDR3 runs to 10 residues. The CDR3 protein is CSARRDEAFF. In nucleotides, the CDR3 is TGCAGTGCTAGGCGGGATGAAGCTTTCTTT.

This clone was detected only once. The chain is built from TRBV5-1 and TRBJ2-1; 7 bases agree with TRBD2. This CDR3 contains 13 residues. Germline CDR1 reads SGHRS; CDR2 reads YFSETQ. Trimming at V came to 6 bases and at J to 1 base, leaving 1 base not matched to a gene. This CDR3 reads CASTGGSYNEQFF. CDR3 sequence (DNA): TGCGCCAGCACGGGGGGTTCCTACAATGAGCAGTTCTTC.